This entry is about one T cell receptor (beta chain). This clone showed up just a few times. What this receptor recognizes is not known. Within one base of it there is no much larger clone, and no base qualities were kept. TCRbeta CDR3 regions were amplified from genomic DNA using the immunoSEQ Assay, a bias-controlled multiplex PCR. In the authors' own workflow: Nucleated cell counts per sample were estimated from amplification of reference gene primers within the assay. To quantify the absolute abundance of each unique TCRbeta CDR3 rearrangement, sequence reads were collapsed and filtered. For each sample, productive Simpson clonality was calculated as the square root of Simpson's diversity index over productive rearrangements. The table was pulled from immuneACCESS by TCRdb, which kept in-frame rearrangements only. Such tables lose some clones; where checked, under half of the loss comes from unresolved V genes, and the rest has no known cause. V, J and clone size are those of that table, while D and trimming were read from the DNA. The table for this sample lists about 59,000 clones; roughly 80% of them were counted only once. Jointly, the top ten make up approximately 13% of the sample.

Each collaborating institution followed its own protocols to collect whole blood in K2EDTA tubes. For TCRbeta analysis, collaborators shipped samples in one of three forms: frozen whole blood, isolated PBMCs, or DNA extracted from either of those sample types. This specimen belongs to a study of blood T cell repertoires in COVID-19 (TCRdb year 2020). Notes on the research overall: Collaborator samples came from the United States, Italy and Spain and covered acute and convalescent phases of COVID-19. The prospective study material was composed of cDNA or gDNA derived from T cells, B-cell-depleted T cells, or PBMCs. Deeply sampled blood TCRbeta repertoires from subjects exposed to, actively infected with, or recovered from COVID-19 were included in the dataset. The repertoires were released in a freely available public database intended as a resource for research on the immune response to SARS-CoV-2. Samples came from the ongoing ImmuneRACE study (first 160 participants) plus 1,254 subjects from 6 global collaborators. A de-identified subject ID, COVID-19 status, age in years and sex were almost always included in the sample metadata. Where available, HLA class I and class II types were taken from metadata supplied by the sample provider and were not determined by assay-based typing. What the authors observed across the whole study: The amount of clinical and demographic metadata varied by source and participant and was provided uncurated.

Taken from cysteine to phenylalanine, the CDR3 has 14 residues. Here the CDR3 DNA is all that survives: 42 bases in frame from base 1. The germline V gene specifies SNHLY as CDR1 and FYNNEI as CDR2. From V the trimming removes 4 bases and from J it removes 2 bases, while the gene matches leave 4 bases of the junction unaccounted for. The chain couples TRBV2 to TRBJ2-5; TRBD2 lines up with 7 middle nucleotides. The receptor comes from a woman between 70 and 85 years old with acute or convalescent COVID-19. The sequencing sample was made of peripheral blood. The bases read TGTGCCAGCAGTGTGGGAGGGTTACAAGAGACCCAGTACTTC. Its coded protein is CASSVGGLQETQYF. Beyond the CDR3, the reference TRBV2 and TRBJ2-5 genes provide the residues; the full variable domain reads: EPEVTQTPSHQVTQMGQEVILRCVPISNHLYFYWYRQILGQKVEFLVSFYNNEISEKSEIFDDQFSVERPDGSNFTLKIRSTKLEDSAMYFCASSVGGLQETQYFGPGTRLLVL.